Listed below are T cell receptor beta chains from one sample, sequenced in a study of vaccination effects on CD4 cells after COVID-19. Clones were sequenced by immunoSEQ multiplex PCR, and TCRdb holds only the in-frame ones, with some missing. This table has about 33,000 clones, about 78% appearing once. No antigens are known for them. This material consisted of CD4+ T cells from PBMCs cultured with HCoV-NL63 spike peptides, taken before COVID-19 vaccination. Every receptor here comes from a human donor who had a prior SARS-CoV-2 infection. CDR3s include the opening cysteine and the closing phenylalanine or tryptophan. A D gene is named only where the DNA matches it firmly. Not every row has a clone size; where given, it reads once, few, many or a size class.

TGTGCCAGCAGCTTGCGTGACAGGGTCGGTTATAGCTATGGCTACACCTTC | CASSLRDRVGYSYGYTF | TRBV5-5 | - | TRBD1 | TRBJ1-2
TGTGCCGGAAGACGAGGGAGCACAGATACGCAGTATTTT | CAGRRGSTDTQYF | TRBV7-2 | - | - | TRBJ2-3
TGTGCCAGCAGCCCCTTTTCTAGCGGTCGCACAGATACGCAGTATTTT | CASSPFSSGRTDTQYF | TRBV14 | - | TRBD2 | TRBJ2-3
TGTGCCAGCTCACGTCTTACTAGCGGGCACCAAGAGACCCAGTACTTC | CASSRLTSGHQETQYF | TRBV18 | - | TRBD2 | TRBJ2-5
TGTGCCAGCTCACCACCTGTACTAGCGGGGAATAACCGGGTCGAAGAGACCCAGTACTTC | CASSPPVLAGNNRVEETQYF | TRBV18 | - | TRBD2 | TRBJ2-5
TGTGCCAGCAGTTACTCGGGAGCCCAAGAGACCCAGTACTTC | CASSYSGAQETQYF | TRBV6-5 | - | - | TRBJ2-5
TGTGCCAGCAGCACGACAGGCTACGGAAACACCATATATTTT | CASSTTGYGNTIYF | TRBV7-9 | - | - | TRBJ1-3
TGTGCCAGCAGCCAGGATTTCCAAGAGACCCAGTACTTC | CASSQDFQETQYF | TRBV6-5 | - | - | TRBJ2-5
TGTGCCAGCAGTCGCACCCCTGGACTTAATAATTCACCCCTCCACTTT | CASSRTPGLNNSPLHF | TRBV28 | - | - | TRBJ1-6
TGTGCCAGCAGCCTCTTTGGGGCTAACTATGGCTACACCTTC | CASSLFGANYGYTF | TRBV7-2 | few | - | TRBJ1-2
TGTGCCAGCAGTCCTTTGGGGGGAGGGTTGGATGGCTACACCTTC | CASSPLGGGLDGYTF | TRBV27 | once | - | TRBJ1-2
TGTGCTAGTGGTTTGGCCCAGGGAGGTCGGGCTAAAGCTTTCTTT | CASGLAQGGRAKAFF | TRBV12-5 | - | - | TRBJ1-1
TGTGCCACGGGGCGGTTGAGGTACGAGCAGTACTTC | CATGRLRYEQYF | TRBV28 | - | - | TRBJ2-7
TGTGCCAGCAGTCTCTCGGGGGTGGGTTCCACTGAAGCTTTCTTT | CASSLSGVGSTEAFF | TRBV6-5 | - | - | TRBJ1-1
TGTGCCAGCAGCGGTCTTAGCGGGAGGGCGGCCGGGGAGCTGTTTTTT | CASSGLSGRAAGELFF | TRBV5-5 | - | TRBD2 | TRBJ2-2
TGTGCCAGCAGTTGGGACCTAAACACAGATACGCAGTATTTT | CASSWDLNTDTQYF | TRBV14 | - | - | TRBJ2-3
TGTGCCACTAATAGCGGGAGCTCCGGAGATACGCAGTATTTT | CATNSGSSGDTQYF | TRBV9 | - | TRBD2 | TRBJ2-3
TGTGCCAGTAGTATAAGGGGACAGAACTATGGCTACACCTTC | CASSIRGQNYGYTF | TRBV19 | few | TRBD1 | TRBJ1-2
TGTGCCAGCAGCTGGGGTGTGGAGACCCAGTACTTC | CASSWGVETQYF | TRBV7-2 | - | - | TRBJ2-5
TGTGCCAGCAGCTTAGGGGAAAAACTGTTTTTT | CASSLGEKLFF | TRBV5-5 | - | - | TRBJ1-4
TGCGCCAGCAGCCAAGTGACTAGCGGGGGTTCAGATACGCAGTATTTT | CASSQVTSGGSDTQYF | TRBV4-1 | - | TRBD2 | TRBJ2-3
TGTGCCAGCTCACCGACTGCGGGAGCGAGCTCCTACAATGAGCAGTTCTTC | CASSPTAGASSYNEQFF | TRBV18 | - | TRBD2 | TRBJ2-1
TGTGCCGGGAAACAGGGAGCGGACACTGAAGCTTTCTTT | CAGKQGADTEAFF | TRBV6-5 | - | - | TRBJ1-1
TGTGCCAGCAGCTTAGCGGGGCTGGGAGCTTTCTTT | CASSLAGLGAFF | TRBV7-9 | - | - | TRBJ1-1
TGTGCCAGCAGCCAATCCGGGGATTCACCCCTCCACTTT | CASSQSGDSPLHF | TRBV3-1/TRBV3-2 | few | - | TRBJ1-6
TGTGCCAGCAGCCTGCCGGGACAGGTACCCTCACCCCTCCACTTT | CASSLPGQVPSPLHF | TRBV5-6 | - | TRBD1 | TRBJ1-6
TGTGCCAGCAGCCCAAGCTGGACAGGACCTAGCTCCTATAATTCACCCCTCCACTTT | CASSPSWTGPSSYNSPLHF | TRBV5-6 | - | TRBD1 | TRBJ1-6
TGTGCCAGCAGCCCGGACACTAGTCCAGATACGCAGTATTTT | CASSPDTSPDTQYF | TRBV11-3 | - | - | TRBJ2-3
TGTGCCAGCAGCTTTAGTTTGACCAATGAGCAGTTCTTC | CASSFSLTNEQFF | TRBV11-3 | - | - | TRBJ2-1
TGTGCCAGCAGTACCAGGTTCGGTGCAACTAATGAAAAACTGTTTTTT | CASSTRFGATNEKLFF | TRBV27 | - | - | TRBJ1-4
TGTGCCAGCGGAGCCGGGACAGGGGCTCCCAATGAGCAGTTCTTC | CASGAGTGAPNEQFF | TRBV2 | - | TRBD1 | TRBJ2-1
TGTGCCAGCAGGACCGGACAGACAGGGGGCTTCGAAAAACTGTTTTTT | CASRTGQTGGFEKLFF | TRBV28 | - | TRBD1 | TRBJ1-4